The 9 T cell receptor beta chains given below trace back to one sample, sequenced in a study of human T cells and chemical hapten exposure. Treatment: therapeutic diphenylcyclopropenone sensitization with weekly scalp DPC. Individual cDNA molecules had unique molecular identifiers attached to them by the library. Each CDR3 protein gets one entry after TCRdb re-called the reads with MiXCR. Among about 4,000 distinct CDR3 sequences listed, approximately 50% were seen once. The specimen comprised whole blood, sampled before DPC sensitization or 2, 6, or about 24 weeks after (not recorded which). All receptors come from an adult with alopecia areata. Some clones in this sample may be carry-over from other donors' samples. This table probably holds off-target reads from a library built for another chain.

The CDR3 here is CSARDRVFDNEQFF. Here the CDR3 DNA reads TGCAGTGCTAGGGACAGGGTGTTTGACAATGAGCAGTTCTTC. The chain links TRBV20-1 to TRBJ2-1, with TRBD1 matching 8 bases. The CDR3 is made up of 14 amino acids. Germline V gene lookup returns CDR1 DFQATT and CDR2 SNEGSKA (reference sequence). V lost 3 bases and J lost 5; bases outside the gene matches: 6.

This clonotype was observed a handful of times. J is TRBJ2-7 and V is TRBV6-2 or TRBV6-3; D is unresolved. There are 14 residues in the CDR3. The V end lost 6 bases, the J end lost 3 bases, and 15 bases lay between the germline ends. CDR1 is MNHEY and CDR2 is SVGEGT in the germline V gene. The CDR3 DNA reads as TGTGCCAGCAGCCCCCGCAGAATAATCTACGAGCAGTACTTC. Protein product: CASSPRRIIYEQYF.

This clonotype was observed a handful of times. The rearrangement uses TRBV28 and TRBJ2-7; 10 bases line up with TRBD2. After removal of 4 bases from V and 7 bases from J, the junction contained 16 bases not matched to a gene. Germline CDR1 is MDHEN and CDR2 is SYDVKM. The CDR3 is 17 residues long. The CDR3 nucleotides are TGTGCCAGCAGTTCCGCGGGACTAGCGCTACCTTCGCGTGAGCAGTACTTC. The encoded protein is CASSSAGLALPSREQYF.

This chain uses TRBV2 with TRBJ1-2, with D unresolved. Germline lookup yields CDR1 SNHLY and CDR2 FYNNEI. Trimming stripped 3 bases from V and 5 bases from J, with 7 bases between. This CDR3 has 12 residues. CDR3 nucleotide sequence: TGTGCCAGCAGTGAGGGTGTATATGGCTACACCTTC. Its translation: CASSEGVYGYTF.

V usage is TRBV20-1 and J usage is TRBJ2-2; 9 nucleotides align to TRBD2. This CDR3 is 15 amino acids long. From germline, CDR1 is DFQATT and CDR2 SNEGSKA (reference sequence). The V gene end was trimmed by 1 base and the J gene end by 7 bases; junction bases not matched to a gene: 7. The DNA for the CDR3 is TGCAGTGCTAGAGGCGGGACTAGCATTCACGGGGAGCTGTTTTTT. It yields the protein CSARGGTSIHGELFF.

The chain recombines TRBV12-3 or TRBV12-4 with TRBJ2-3; 7 nucleotides match TRBD1. There are 15 residues in the CDR3. Trimming cost V 7 bases and J 2 bases; bases outside gene matches: 9. Written as DNA, the CDR3 is TGTGCCAGCACCCAACAGGGGCTCCTCACAGATACGCAGTATTTT. Protein sequence: CASTQQGLLTDTQYF.

The chain has TRBV11-2 and TRBJ2-5; D is possibly TRBD1 (6 bases). CDR1 is SGHAT and CDR2 is FQNNGV in the germline V gene. V lost 0 bases and J 1 base, leaving 6 bases between the germline ends. The CDR3 loop spans 14 amino acids. CDR3 coding DNA: TGTGCCAGCAGCTTAGAACAGGGCCAAGAGACCCAGTACTTC. Its translation: CASSLEQGQETQYF. The whole variable domain, remainder taken from reference TRBV11-2 and TRBJ2-5, is EAGVAQSPRYKIIEKRQSVAFWCNPISGHATLYWYQQILGQGPKLLIQFQNNGVVDDSQLPKDRFSAERLKGVDSTLKIQPAKLEDSAVYLCASSLEQGQETQYFGPGTRLLVL.

J is TRBJ2-4 and V is TRBV28, with 9 nucleotides matching TRBD1. Trimming removed 5 bases from V and 12 bases from J; junction bases left unmatched: 5. This CDR3 spans 12 amino acids. Germline-derived CDR1 and CDR2 are MDHEN and SYDVKM. Here the CDR3 DNA reads TGTGCCAGCAGTCTAGGACAGGGGAGTCAGTACTTC. It is translated as CASSLGQGSQYF.

The CDR3 DNA follows: TGTGCCAGCCGGGACAGCCTTGACTACGAGCAGTACTTC. It yields the protein CASRDSLDYEQYF. This chain links TRBV5-4 with TRBJ2-7, with 7 bases identical to TRBD1. Germline-derived CDR1 and CDR2 are SGHNT and YYREEE (reference sequence). CDR3 length: 13 residues. Trimming at V came to 7 bases and at J to 3 bases, leaving 7 bases not matched to a gene.